The next 32 T cell receptor beta chains were all read from a single sample in a study of identical twins. MiXCR, run by TCRdb on the 5' RACE reads, gives a single entry per CDR3 protein. This repertoire shows 200,000 to 250,000 distinct CDR3 sequences, roughly 7.5% found once; its top ten account for about 2%. The same sample was also used in a study of yellow fever vaccine responses in identical twins.

Input material: memory (CD45RO+) T cells sorted from blood. These receptors were taken from a woman in her late teens or twenties in good health.

This clonotype was detected a few times. V usage is TRBV20-1 and J usage is TRBJ2-2; no reliable D call. This CDR3 has 14 residues. Germline V gene lookup returns CDR1 DFQATT and CDR2 SNEGSKA (reference sequence). V was cut by 6 bases and J by 6 bases, with 17 bases left in between. For the CDR3, the DNA is TGCAGTGCCCAGAGGTTCGGCGTCCCCGGGGAGCTGTTTTTT. This translates into CSAQRFGVPGELFF.

V usage is TRBV20-1 and J usage is TRBJ1-1; D is unresolved. Trimming removed 5 bases from V and 0 bases from J, with 13 bases in between. This CDR3 region has 14 residues. Germline lookup yields CDR1 DFQATT and CDR2 SNEGSKA (reference sequence). The CDR3 reads CSAALPTVNTEAFF. For the CDR3, the DNA is TGCAGTGCTGCGCTACCGACCGTGAACACTGAAGCTTTCTTT.

This clonotype was recorded a few times. The chain has TRBV5-1 and TRBJ2-2; 7 bases align to TRBD2. Unmatched junction bases numbered 2, after V lost 1 base and J lost 5 bases. Germline V gives CDR1 SGHRS, CDR2 YFSETQ. The CDR3 runs 14 residues. This chain's CDR3 is CASSLPSGTGELFF. In DNA, the CDR3 is TGCGCCAGCAGCTTGCCTAGCGGAACCGGGGAGCTGTTTTTT.

V is TRBV23-1 and J is TRBJ1-5; 8 bases are a match to TRBD1. TRBV23-1 is designated an ORF whose function remains uncertain. Germline trimming cut 7 bases from V and 2 bases from J; bases unmatched to any gene: 10. CDR3 length equals 16 residues. The chain's CDR3 is CASISGQGVGNQPQHF. The CDR3 nucleotides are TGCGCCAGCATCTCCGGACAGGGTGTGGGCAATCAGCCCCAGCATTTT.

This clonotype was counted a few times. The chain's CDR3 is CAISPDGNYGYTF. Here the CDR3 DNA reads TGTGCCATCAGCCCTGACGGGAACTATGGCTACACCTTC. This chain links TRBV10-3 with TRBJ1-2; D is undetermined. V was cut by 6 bases and J by 2 bases, with 10 bases left in between. CDR1 ENHRY and CDR2 SYGVKD come from the germline V gene. This CDR3 is 13 amino acids long.

This clonotype turned up a few times. J is TRBJ1-2 and V is TRBV28; D gene unclear. Germline CDR1 and CDR2: MDHEN and SYDVKM. V lost 6 bases, J lost 7 bases, and 15 bases lay in between. The CDR3 covers 13 residues. CDR3 in amino acids: CASRVRSNGGYTF. CDR3 sequence (DNA): TGTGCCAGCAGGGTCCGGAGCAACGGTGGCTACACCTTC.

This clonotype was recorded many times. The chain links TRBV3-1 to TRBJ1-5; TRBD1 matches at 9 bases. The germline V gene has CDR1 LGHDT and CDR2 YNNKEL (reference sequence). V lost 6 bases, J lost 4 bases, and 4 bases stayed unmatched. This CDR3 is built from 14 residues. In DNA, the CDR3 is TGTGCCAGCAGTAGAGGACAGGGGAATCAGCCCCAGCATTTT. This codes for CASSRGQGNQPQHF.

As concerns this clonotype: This sequence may be a read error, since a much larger clone differs from it by one base. The V call is TRBV12-3 or TRBV12-4, the J call TRBJ1-5; D ambiguous. V dropped 3 bases and J dropped 1 base, with 10 bases sitting between them. The CDR3 length is 15 residues. In nucleotides, the CDR3 is TGTGCCAGCAGTTTCGCAGTGGGAAGCAATCAGCCCCAGCATTTT. Protein: CASSFAVGSNQPQHF.

This clonotype was picked up many times. V usage is TRBV7-2 and J usage is TRBJ2-5, with D hard to call. This CDR3 has 12 amino acids. CDR1 and CDR2 from the germline V gene are SGHTA and FQGNSA. Trimming took off 8 bases at V and 5 bases at J, with 12 bases between the two ends. In nucleotides, the CDR3 is TGTGCCAGCTCCTCAACTTGGGAGACCCAGTACTTC. This sequence encodes CASSSTWETQYF.

This clonotype was detected ten times or more. V and J are TRBV20-1 and TRBJ2-5; tentatively, D is TRBD1 (6 bases). The germline gives CDR1 DFQATT, CDR2 SNEGSKA (reference sequence). Between the trimmed V and J ends, which lost 6 bases and 4 bases, there was a span of 15 bases. There are 13 residues in the CDR3. The CDR3 sequence: CSATRTVGETQYF. In DNA, the CDR3 is TGCAGTGCCACCAGGACAGTTGGAGAGACCCAGTACTTC.

This chain connects TRBV11-3 to TRBJ2-2; maybe TRBD2 (6 bases). This CDR3 comprises 15 residues. The V and J ends lost 5 bases and 5 bases respectively, with 15 bases between them. In germline, CDR1 is SGHNT, CDR2 YENEEA. The CDR3 region has the DNA TGTGCCAGCAGCCCGATGTCAGGGACTACCGGGGAGCTGTTTTTT. Its translation is CASSPMSGTTGELFF.

The genes are TRBV6-1 and TRBJ1-2; TRBD1 agrees at 9 bases. This CDR3 comprises 15 residues. J was trimmed by 2 bases and V by 7 bases; bases with no gene match: 8. Germline V gives CDR1 MNHNS, CDR2 SASEGT. CDR3 nucleotides: TGTGCCAGCAATACGGACAGGGGAGGAAACTATGGCTACACCTTC. Encoded protein: CASNTDRGGNYGYTF.

This chain connects TRBV10-3 to TRBJ1-1, with D possibly TRBD1 on 6 matching bases. Germline loops: CDR1 ENHRY, CDR2 SYGVKD. V shed 6 bases and J shed 7 bases, with 21 bases lying between them. The CDR3 has 15 amino acids. The CDR3 loop reads CAIRTVARGAGEAFF. The CDR3 bases are TGTGCCATCAGGACAGTCGCAAGGGGGGCCGGTGAAGCTTTCTTT.

This clonotype was detected many times. The rearrangement joins TRBV7-8 to TRBJ2-7; TRBD1 aligns across 11 bases. Per the germline V gene, CDR1 is SGHVS and CDR2 is FQNEAQ. The CDR3 contains 16 residues. Trimming removed 4 bases from V and 3 bases from J; junction bases left unmatched: 8. The CDR3 spells CASSYTGTGGNYEQYF. CDR3 sequence (DNA): TGTGCCAGCAGCTACACCGGGACAGGGGGTAACTACGAGCAGTACTTC.

This clonotype was seen only a few times. The V call is TRBV3-1, the J call TRBJ2-3; 12 nucleotides match TRBD1. Germline CDR1 is LGHDT and CDR2 is YNNKEL (reference sequence). This CDR3 comprises 17 residues. V gave up 1 base and J gave up 3 bases; unmatched junction bases: 5. In DNA, the CDR3 is TGTGCCAGCAGCCAAGGGGGGACAGGGGGCGCGACAGATACGCAGTATTTT. Translating gives CASSQGGTGGATDTQYF.

This clonotype was seen more than once but under ten times. CDR3 DNA sequence: TGTGCCAGCAGGGAACAGGGGAGCTCCTACAATGAGCAGTTCTTC. It codes for CASREQGSSYNEQFF. The rearrangement joins TRBV7-8 to TRBJ2-1; 7 bases map to TRBD1. V was pared by 6 bases and J by 0 bases, with 5 bases of the junction left unmatched. CDR3 size: 15 residues. CDR1 is SGHVS, CDR2 FQNEAQ, per germline.

The chain joins TRBV24-1 to TRBJ2-3; TRBD1 agrees at 8 bases. This CDR3 contains 15 residues. With 6 bases clipped from V and 3 bases from J, the junction kept 7 bases outside the gene matches. Germline loops: CDR1 KGHDR, CDR2 SFDVKD. For the CDR3, the DNA is TGTGCCACCAGTCCTGCGGACAGGGCGACAGATACGCAGTATTTT. Encoded protein: CATSPADRATDTQYF.

This clonotype has a handful of counts. The chain combines TRBV18 with TRBJ1-6, with a weak D call TRBD1 (5 bases). This CDR3 contains 15 residues. Trimming took off 11 bases at V and 8 bases at J, with 22 bases between the two ends. Per the germline V gene, CDR1 is KGHSH and CDR2 is LQKENI. The CDR3 spells CASHGWGMEDSPLHF. The CDR3 coding sequence is TGTGCCTCTCATGGGTGGGGGATGGAAGATTCACCCCTCCACTTT. Combining the CDR3 with reference TRBV18 and TRBJ1-6 gives the whole variable domain NAGVMQNPRHLVRRRGQEARLRCSPMKGHSHVYWYRQLPEEGLKFMVYLQKENIIDESGMPKERFSAEFPKEGPSILRIQQVVRGDSAAYFCASHGWGMEDSPLHFGNGTRLTVT.

This clonotype has a count of ten or more. The chain employs TRBV20-1 and TRBJ2-4, with 9 nucleotides matching TRBD1. With V trimmed by 3 bases and J by 7 bases, 10 bases remained unmatched. Germline assignment: CDR1 DFQATT and CDR2 SNEGSKA (reference sequence). The CDR3 totals 15 residues. Here the CDR3 DNA reads TGCAGTGCTAGCGGACAGGGGACGGTCAATAACATTCAGTACTTC. The encoded protein is CSASGQGTVNNIQYF.

This clonotype has more than one count but fewer than ten. V gene TRBV7-2 combines with J gene TRBJ2-7; 8 nucleotides agree with TRBD1. Germline CDR1 reads SGHTA; CDR2 reads FQGNSA. The CDR3 contains 14 residues. The J segment lost 12 bases and the V segment lost 2 bases, leaving 12 bases of the junction unmatched. For the CDR3, the DNA is TGTGCCAGCAGCTTATTCGACAGGGGCTCCCTCCGGTACTTC. This encodes CASSLFDRGSLRYF.

This clonotype was observed at least ten times. The chain is built from TRBV12-3 or TRBV12-4 and TRBJ1-5, with D perhaps TRBD1 (5 bases). CDR3 length: 13 amino acids. V was clipped by 1 base and J by 6 bases, with 7 bases between them. This CDR3 is CASSLGGSQPQHF. In DNA, the CDR3 is TGTGCCAGCAGTTTAGGGGGGAGTCAGCCCCAGCATTTT.

This clonotype was seen at least ten times. J is TRBJ2-3 and V is TRBV6-6, with D uncertain. The CDR3 has 13 residues. Between the trimmed V and J ends, which lost 7 bases and 8 bases, there was a span of 16 bases. CDR1 and CDR2 (germline): MNHNY, SVGAGI (reference sequence). The CDR3 DNA follows: TGTGCCAGCACCTACTCCCCGGTTGGTACGCAGTATTTT. Residues: CASTYSPVGTQYF.

The chain carries TRBV9 and TRBJ2-1; D remains unclear. Germline V gene sequence: CDR1 SGDLS, CDR2 YYNGEE. This CDR3 region has 14 residues. V shed 0 bases and J shed 4 bases, with 8 bases lying between them. This chain's CDR3 is CASSVGVQYNEQFF. Here the CDR3 DNA reads TGTGCCAGCAGCGTAGGGGTTCAGTACAATGAGCAGTTCTTC.

Remarks on this clonotype: This sequence may be a read error, since a much larger clone differs from it by one base. The chain recombines TRBV29-1 with TRBJ2-3, with D perhaps matching TRBD1 (6 bases). The closer fit of TRBJ1-5 to the DNA end suggests the J call may be wrong. Germline-derived CDR1 and CDR2 are SQVTM and ANQGSEA. The CDR3 has 13 amino acids. Here the CDR3 reads CSVDAGGTDTQHF. CDR3 DNA sequence: TGCAGCGTTGACGCGGGGGGCACAGATACGCAGCATTTT.

This clonotype was recorded only once. The chain has TRBV5-6 and TRBJ2-3; D may be TRBD2 (5 bases). V was clipped by 3 bases and J by 1 base, with 9 bases between them. The germline gives CDR1 SGHDT, CDR2 YYEEEE. The CDR3 is 14 amino acids. CDR3 DNA: TGTGCCAGCAGCTCCCGTAGCGGCACAGATACGCAGTATTTT. Protein product: CASSSRSGTDTQYF.

This clonotype was counted a few times. V and J are TRBV7-9 and TRBJ2-2; D gene uncertain. Germline V CDR1 and CDR2: SEHNR, FQNEAQ (reference sequence). CDR3 length: 15 amino acids. Trimming stripped 1 base from V and 3 bases from J, with 9 bases between. The CDR3 region is CASSLVPRDTGELFF. DNA of the CDR3: TGTGCCAGCAGCTTAGTCCCTAGGGACACCGGGGAGCTGTTTTTT. Full variable domain (rest looked up from reference TRBV7-9 and TRBJ2-2): DTGVSQNPRHKITKRGQNVTFRCDPISEHNRLYWYRQTLGQGPEFLTYFQNEAQLEKSRLLSDRFSAERPKGSFSTLEIQRTEQGDSAMYLCASSLVPRDTGELFFGEGSRLTVL.

This clonotype was counted between two and nine times. V and J are TRBV6-2 or TRBV6-3 and TRBJ2-3, with 11 bases identical to TRBD2. The CDR3 contains 16 residues. V lost 6 bases to trimming and J lost 0 bases; unmatched junction nucleotides: 5. Germline CDR1 reads MNHEY; CDR2 reads SVGEGT. CDR3 protein: CASRYGTSGSTDTQYF. The CDR3 coding sequence is TGTGCCAGCAGGTACGGGACTAGCGGTAGCACAGATACGCAGTATTTT.

This chain joins TRBV4-2 and TRBJ2-1, with TRBD2 identical over 7 bases. The J segment lost 4 bases and the V segment lost 4 bases, leaving 16 bases of the junction unmatched. The CDR3 totals 18 residues. Germline V lookup: CDR1 LGHNA, CDR2 YNFKEQ. This chain's CDR3 is CASSLVTRPSGAYNEQFF. For the CDR3, the DNA is TGTGCCAGCAGCCTCGTGACTAGGCCGAGCGGGGCTTACAATGAGCAGTTCTTC.

This clonotype appeared many times. This chain joins TRBV7-8 and TRBJ2-2, with 7 bases that match TRBD1. CDR1 is SGHVS and CDR2 is FQNEAQ in the germline V gene. CDR3 length: 16 residues. The ends lost 6 bases at V and 6 bases at J; junction bases unmatched: 13. CDR3 nucleotides: TGTGCCAGCAGAAACAGGGGTCCGCCTCGGGCCGGGGAGCTGTTTTTT. Translation: CASRNRGPPRAGELFF.

This clonotype was detected many times. The chain joins TRBV7-2 to TRBJ2-3, with D unresolved. The length of the CDR3 is 14 residues. Per germline, CDR1 SGHTA and CDR2 FQGNSA. Between the trimmed V and J ends, which lost 2 bases and 0 bases, there was a span of 6 bases. The CDR3 DNA sequence: TGTGCCAGCAGCTTACAGGCGAGCACAGATACGCAGTATTTT. This codes for CASSLQASTDTQYF. The complete variable domain, with remaining parts taken from reference TRBV7-2 and TRBJ2-3, reads GAGVSQSPSNKVTEKGKDVELRCDPISGHTALYWYRQSLGQGLEFLIYFQGNSAPDKSGLPSDRFSAERTGGSVSTLTIQRTQQEDSAVYLCASSLQASTDTQYFGPGTRLTVL.

This chain connects TRBV5-6 to TRBJ2-7, with 8 bases lining up with TRBD1. Germline V gene data show CDR1 as SGHDT and CDR2 as YYEEEE. Trimming cost V 2 bases and J 2 bases; bases outside gene matches: 6. This CDR3 contains 15 residues. The CDR3 is CASSFWDRSTYEQYF. The DNA of the CDR3 is TGTGCCAGCAGCTTTTGGGACAGGTCAACCTACGAGCAGTACTTC.

This clonotype was found many times. This chain links TRBV7-8 with TRBJ1-1; unclear D gene. This CDR3 spans 15 amino acids. With 3 bases removed from V and 1 base from J, the gap between germline ends came to 12 bases. CDR1 SGHVS and CDR2 FQNEAQ come from the germline V gene. CDR3: CASSFQRTRNTEAFF. The CDR3 coding sequence is TGTGCCAGCAGCTTCCAGCGAACAAGGAACACTGAAGCTTTCTTT.